This TCR beta chain was recorded in a study of response to subunit inactivated influenza vaccine. Losses at the gene ends were 4 bases for V and 2 bases for J; bases not matched to a gene: 9. The CDR3 covers 17 residues. CDR1 and CDR2 (germline): SGHTA, FQGNSA. As regards this clonotype: Its matching antigen is unknown.

MiXCR was run by TCRdb on the RT-PCR reads, yielding one entry per CDR3 protein. The profile shows about 800,000 distinct CDR3 sequences, roughly 20% of them singletons. Study conclusions and caveats: That few new T cells are recruited by each seasonal influenza vaccination was the authors' suggestion.

V gene TRBV7-2 combines with J gene TRBJ2-7; 12 nucleotides align to TRBD2. This receptor was taken from a man aged 50 to 59 who received an inactivated influenza vaccine. Sample: PBMCs from blood, taken about 5 days after vaccination. CDR3 region: CASSSAGSSGRAYEQYF. In DNA form, the CDR3 reads TGTGCCAGCAGCTCCGCAGGATCTAGCGGGAGGGCCTACGAGCAGTACTTC.